This T cell receptor beta chain was observed in a study of cytotoxic CD8 clonotypes in ibrutinib-treated CLL. Study results and limitations: Sustained-remission and progressing patients diverged in sampling times.

The repertoire was sequenced with immunoSEQ multiplex PCR; TCRdb's copy has only in-frame clones and lacks some. The sample contains about 200,000 clones, about 75% of which appear only once. To note about this clone: Its antigen is unidentified.

Approximately 2.2 micrograms of genomic DNA came from cryopreserved PBMCs for TCR beta libraries. V dropped 4 bases and J dropped 5 bases, with 15 bases sitting between them. The CDR3 totals 15 residues. Germline V gene sequence: CDR1 SGHTS, CDR2 YDEGEE. The source material was PBMCs, sampled after 12 months of ibrutinib treatment. The chain joins TRBV5-8 to TRBJ2-2, with D tentatively TRBD1 (5 bases). The clonotype originates from a human donor with chronic lymphocytic leukemia. The CDR3: CASSRTNRRTGELFF. The CDR3 DNA reads as TGTGCCAGCAGCCGTACGAACAGGCGAACCGGGGAGCTGTTTTTT.